Listed here are 29 T cell receptor beta chains from one sample, sequenced in a study of beta chain features in type 1 diabetes (dated by TCRdb to between 2018 and 2020). Library construction relied on the immunoSEQ multiplex PCR assay. All of the isolated RNA was reverse transcribed with the High Capacity cDNA Reverse Transcription Kit, so expressed TCRB transcripts were sequenced. What TCRdb holds here is the immuneACCESS table cut down to in-frame rearrangements. Part of the clones is not present; checked against another copy, under half of the missing clones reflect an unresolved V gene, and the others are unexplained. This sample holds about 180,000 clones; 10% to 15% were observed only once. The top ten constitute 0.62% of the sample. Source material: central memory CD4+ T cells from blood. Source of these receptors: a woman under 30 in good health.

This clone was counted between two and nine times. The chain employs TRBV29-1 and TRBJ1-4, with D perhaps matching TRBD1 (6 bases). Germline CDR1 reads SQVTM; CDR2 reads ANQGSEA. This CDR3 comprises 12 residues. V was shortened by 8 bases and J by 12 bases, with 19 bases between the two germline ends. The DNA for the CDR3 is TGCAGCACCCAATCTTCGACAGGCCAACTGTTTTTT. This encodes CSTQSSTGQLFF. The variable domain in full, with the rest retrieved from reference TRBV29-1 and TRBJ1-4, is SAVISQKPSRDICQRGTSLTIQCQVDSQVTMMFWYRQQPGQSLTLIATANQGSEATYESGFVIDKFPISRPNLTFSTLTVSNMSPEDSSIYLCSTQSSTGQLFFGSGTQLSVL.

Only a few counts were recorded for this clone. J is TRBJ2-5 and V is TRBV6-1, with 11 bases that match TRBD1. V lost 6 bases and J lost 5; bases outside the gene matches: 8. Germline V gene sequence: CDR1 MNHNS, CDR2 SASEGT. CDR3 length: 15 amino acids. DNA of the CDR3: TGTGCCAGCAGCGGACAGGGGGCGCGCGGGGAGACCCAGTACTTC. This codes for CASSGQGARGETQYF.

The chain is built from TRBV7-2 and TRBJ2-1; tentatively, D is TRBD1 (6 bases). The CDR3 runs 15 residues. Germline V CDR1 and CDR2: SGHTA, FQGNSA. V lost 6 bases, J lost 3 bases, and 15 bases lay in between. CDR3 DNA: TGTGCCAGCAGTGACTCCCCAGGGGTCTACAATGAGCAGTTCTTC. Its translation: CASSDSPGVYNEQFF.

The genes are TRBV18 and TRBJ1-1; a possible D gene is TRBD1 (6 bases). The germline V gene has CDR1 KGHSH and CDR2 LQKENI. This CDR3 comprises 17 residues. Trimming took 2 bases from V and 1 from J, leaving 17 bases between them. This CDR3 reads CASSPLPTGSTNTEAFF. The CDR3 DNA is TGTGCCAGCTCACCATTACCGACAGGATCAACGAACACTGAAGCTTTCTTT. Looking up the rest from reference TRBV18 and TRBJ1-1 gives the full variable domain: NAGVMQNPRHLVRRRGQEARLRCSPMKGHSHVYWYRQLPEEGLKFMVYLQKENIIDESGMPKERFSAEFPKEGPSILRIQQVVRGDSAAYFCASSPLPTGSTNTEAFFGQGTRLTVV.

The gene calls are TRBV11-2 and TRBJ2-3, with 8 bases identical to TRBD2. The germline V gene has CDR1 SGHAT and CDR2 FQNNGV. V shed 1 base and J 3 bases; nucleotides not matched to a gene: 9. There are 17 residues in the CDR3. The CDR3 nucleotides are TGTGCCAGCAGCTTAGGCGCTAGCGGGTCGGGTACAGATACGCAGTATTTT. Residues: CASSLGASGSGTDTQYF.

This chain uses TRBV29-1 with TRBJ2-7; 8 bases are a match to TRBD1. The ends lost 4 bases at V and 6 bases at J; junction bases unmatched: 8. CDR3 length equals 13 residues. Germline loops: CDR1 SQVTM, CDR2 ANQGSEA. The chain's CDR3 is CSVVVGQGGEQYF. CDR3 sequence (DNA): TGCAGCGTTGTAGTTGGACAGGGAGGCGAGCAGTACTTC.

The chain uses TRBV30 and TRBJ2-7, with 9 positions matching TRBD1. Germline trimming cut 5 bases from V and 3 bases from J; bases unmatched to any gene: 2. The CDR3 contains 12 residues. Per the germline V gene, CDR1 is GTSNPN and CDR2 is SVGIG (reference sequence). The CDR3 region has the DNA TGTGCCTGGGACAGGGGGATCTACGAGCAGTACTTC. It is translated as CAWDRGIYEQYF.

CDR3 region: CAWSVQVYNEQFF. The CDR3 nucleotides are TGTGCCTGGAGTGTACAGGTCTACAATGAGCAGTTCTTC. The chain recombines TRBV30 with TRBJ2-1, with D possibly matching TRBD1 (5 bases). Trimming stripped 0 bases from V and 3 bases from J, with 6 bases between. This CDR3 contains 13 residues. Germline V gene lookup returns CDR1 GTSNPN and CDR2 SVGIG (reference sequence).

This clone was seen more than once but under ten times. This chain joins TRBV7-2 and TRBJ2-1; D not certain. The germline V gene has CDR1 SGHTA and CDR2 FQGNSA. The CDR3 is 13 residues long. Trimming shortened V by 2 bases and J by 8 bases, and 10 bases separated the two germline ends. The CDR3 region has the DNA TGTGCCAGCAGCTTATTCGGTATAGATGAGCAGTTCTTC. Amino acid sequence: CASSLFGIDEQFF.

In its sample, this clone was seen a few times. The chain is built from TRBV5-1 and TRBJ2-3; D unresolved. The germline V gene encodes CDR1 SGHRS and CDR2 YFSETQ. V lost 4 bases to trimming and J lost 7 bases, with 10 bases between them. The CDR3 covers 12 residues. CDR3 coding DNA: TGCGCCAGCAGCCCCGACGGGTATACGCAGTATTTT. Protein: CASSPDGYTQYF.

The gene calls are TRBV5-5 and TRBJ2-5; no reliable D call. CDR1 and CDR2 from the germline V gene are SGHKS and YYEKEE (reference sequence). The CDR3 runs to 12 residues. V was clipped by 0 bases and J by 5 bases, with 5 bases between them. The chain's CDR3 is CASSLAVETQYF. In nucleotides, the CDR3 is TGTGCCAGCAGCTTGGCGGTGGAGACCCAGTACTTC.

This clone has just a few counts. The chain's CDR3 is CASSQNGYGYTF. CDR3 nucleotide sequence: TGTGCCAGCAGCCAAAACGGCTATGGCTACACCTTC. The V call is TRBV14, the J call TRBJ1-2; D is unclear. CDR1 and CDR2 (germline): SGHDN, FVKESK. Trimming shortened V by 2 bases and J by 4 bases, and 5 bases separated the two germline ends. The CDR3 is made up of 12 amino acids.

This chain uses TRBV30 with TRBJ2-7, with a weak D call TRBD1 (5 bases). The V gene lost 2 bases and the J gene lost 7 bases, with 21 bases spanning the gap. The CDR3 spans 15 residues. Germline V CDR1 and CDR2: GTSNPN, SVGIG (reference sequence). CDR3 sequence (DNA): TGTGCCTGGAGTCCCCCAGGGCTAACTCAAGGTGAGCAGTACTTC. It specifies CAWSPPGLTQGEQYF.

This clone was seen only a few times. The sample has other DNA sequences that encode this CDR3 too. The V and J genes are TRBV7-2 and TRBJ1-5, with 8 bases fitting TRBD1. The CDR3 runs 15 residues. Germline CDR1 reads SGHTA; CDR2 reads FQGNSA. V lost 3 bases, J lost 6 bases, and 7 bases stayed unmatched. The CDR3 loop reads CASSLDGTGGQPQHF. The CDR3 nucleotides are TGTGCCAGCAGCTTGGACGGAACAGGGGGTCAGCCCCAGCATTTT.

The CDR3 DNA reads TGCAGTGCTACCCCTAATCAGCCCCAGCATTTT. This translates into CSATPNQPQHF. V is TRBV20-1 and J is TRBJ1-5; D is unresolved. Germline V CDR1 and CDR2: DFQATT, SNEGSKA (reference sequence). This CDR3 has 11 amino acids. The V end lost 4 bases, the J end lost 4 bases, and 5 bases lay between the germline ends.

This clone came up a few times. The CDR3 protein is CASSLGHSTSYEQYF. CDR3 nucleotide sequence: TGTGCCAGCAGCTTAGGACACTCCACCTCCTACGAGCAGTACTTC. This rearrangement joins TRBV7-2 to TRBJ2-7; D not resolved. Trimming pared 1 base from V and 0 bases from J, leaving 10 bases between. The CDR3 covers 15 residues. Germline values: CDR1 SGHTA, CDR2 FQGNSA. The complete variable domain, with remaining parts taken from reference TRBV7-2 and TRBJ2-7, reads GAGVSQSPSNKVTEKGKDVELRCDPISGHTALYWYRQSLGQGLEFLIYFQGNSAPDKSGLPSDRFSAERTGGSVSTLTIQRTQQEDSAVYLCASSLGHSTSYEQYFGPGTRLTVT.

This clone turned up a few times. The gene calls are TRBV7-9 and TRBJ2-7; 9 bases align to TRBD1. The trim removed 2 bases at V and 4 bases at J, leaving 9 bases unmatched. This CDR3 is built from 16 residues. CDR1 is SEHNR, CDR2 FQNEAQ, per germline (reference sequence). This chain's CDR3 is CASSLLGTGRPYEQYF. The CDR3 DNA is TGTGCCAGCAGCTTATTAGGGACAGGGAGACCATACGAGCAGTACTTC.

The rearrangement uses TRBV27 and TRBJ1-1, with D uncertain. V was cut by 2 bases and J by 0 bases, with 13 bases left in between. CDR3 size: 16 residues. CDR1 is MNHEY, CDR2 SMNVEV, per germline (reference sequence). DNA for the CDR3: TGTGCCAGCAGTTTACGTTTGCCTACGATGAACACTGAAGCTTTCTTT. Translating gives CASSLRLPTMNTEAFF.

This clone was seen more than once but under ten times. CDR3 in DNA: TGCGCCAGCAGCTTCCACCCCGGTAATGAGCAGTTCTTC. Its protein is CASSFHPGNEQFF. The chain combines TRBV5-1 with TRBJ2-1; no firm D call. The CDR3 is made up of 13 amino acids. Trimming left V 2 bases short and J 7 bases short, with 10 bases between. The germline V gene encodes CDR1 SGHRS and CDR2 YFSETQ. The full variable domain, with the rest looked up from reference TRBV5-1 and TRBJ2-1, is KAGVTQTPRYLIKTRGQQVTLSCSPISGHRSVSWYQQTPGQGLQFLFEYFSETQRNKGNFPGRFSGRQFSNSRSEMNVSTLELGDSALYLCASSFHPGNEQFFGPGTRLTVL.

This clone showed up just a few times. The chain combines TRBV5-1 with TRBJ2-5, with 12 nucleotides matching TRBD1. This CDR3 comprises 15 residues. Germline CDR1 and CDR2: SGHRS and YFSETQ. Germline trimming cut 4 bases from V and 5 bases from J; bases unmatched to any gene: 6. CDR3: CASSPGQGARETQYF. As DNA, the CDR3 is TGCGCCAGCAGCCCGGGACAGGGGGCAAGGGAGACCCAGTACTTC. The variable domain in full, with the rest retrieved from reference TRBV5-1 and TRBJ2-5, is KAGVTQTPRYLIKTRGQQVTLSCSPISGHRSVSWYQQTPGQGLQFLFEYFSETQRNKGNFPGRFSGRQFSNSRSEMNVSTLELGDSALYLCASSPGQGARETQYFGPGTRLLVL.

There are many counts of this clone. CDR3 residues: CSARVATYEQYF. CDR3 DNA: TGCAGCGCCAGGGTTGCGACCTACGAGCAGTACTTC. The rearrangement links TRBV29-1 to TRBJ2-7; TRBD1 is a possible D gene (5 bases). V gave up 7 bases and J gave up 2 bases, with 12 bases separating them. The CDR3 loop spans 12 amino acids. Per germline, CDR1 SQVTM and CDR2 ANQGSEA.

This clone came up a few times. This chain uses TRBV29-1 with TRBJ2-5; a possible D gene is TRBD1 (5 bases). Germline loops: CDR1 SQVTM, CDR2 ANQGSEA. The V end lost 0 bases, the J end lost 5 bases, and 10 bases lay between the germline ends. The CDR3 loop spans 13 amino acids. CDR3 nucleotides: TGCAGCGTTGAAGATGGGGCTAGGGAGACCCAGTACTTC. This encodes CSVEDGARETQYF.

V usage is TRBV7-2 and J usage is TRBJ2-1, with unresolved D. CDR3 length: 15 residues. Germline CDR1 and CDR2: SGHTA and FQGNSA. The V end was cut by 5 bases, the J end by 0 bases, with 11 bases between. This chain's CDR3 is CASSVRKSSYNEQFF. CDR3 DNA: TGTGCCAGCAGCGTTCGTAAGAGCTCCTACAATGAGCAGTTCTTC. Supplemented by reference TRBV7-2 and TRBJ2-1, the full variable domain reads GAGVSQSPSNKVTEKGKDVELRCDPISGHTALYWYRQSLGQGLEFLIYFQGNSAPDKSGLPSDRFSAERTGGSVSTLTIQRTQQEDSAVYLCASSVRKSSYNEQFFGPGTRLTVL.

The genes are TRBV7-8 and TRBJ2-3; D possibly corresponds to TRBD2 (6 bases). Germline CDR1 SGHVS, CDR2 FQNEAQ. The V end was cut by 5 bases, the J end by 6 bases, with 18 bases between. The CDR3 spans 15 residues. CDR3 DNA: TGTGCCAGCAGCCCTCGGACGGGAGCTGGGGATACGCAGTATTTT. Amino acid sequence: CASSPRTGAGDTQYF.

This clone appeared a few times. The chain is built from TRBV6-5 and TRBJ2-7; D is possibly TRBD2 (6 bases). The germline gives CDR1 MNHEY, CDR2 SVGAGI. The length of the CDR3 is 12 residues. The V and J ends lost 10 bases and 3 bases respectively, with 13 bases between them. The CDR3 is CATKGLRYEQYF. CDR3 DNA: TGTGCCACTAAGGGACTTCGCTACGAGCAGTACTTC.

The table lists this clone with a few counts. The chain is built from TRBV30 and TRBJ1-3; D gene unclear. CDR1 and CDR2 (germline): GTSNPN, SVGIG (reference sequence). V was shortened by 7 bases and J by 0 bases, with 10 bases between the two germline ends. This CDR3 is built from 13 residues. The CDR3 sequence is CASALFSGNTIYF. The CDR3 DNA follows: TGTGCCTCCGCACTCTTCTCTGGAAACACCATATATTTT.

The chain links TRBV9 to TRBJ2-2; TRBD1 matches 9 bases. CDR3 length: 14 amino acids. J gave up 6 bases and V 4 bases, and 4 bases lay outside the gene matches. From germline, CDR1 is SGDLS and CDR2 YYNGEE. The CDR3: CASSSRTGAGELFF. CDR3 bases: TGTGCCAGCAGCTCCAGGACAGGGGCCGGGGAGCTGTTTTTT.

This clone was counted between two and nine times. The chain is built from TRBV2 and TRBJ1-1, with D possibly matching TRBD1 (6 bases). CDR1 and CDR2 from the germline V gene are SNHLY and FYNNEI. V was shortened by 4 bases and J by 14 bases, with 20 bases between the two germline ends. This CDR3 has 13 residues. CDR3 bases: TGTGCCAGCAGTGTCCGGGACATGCTGGAAGAATTCTTT. This translates into CASSVRDMLEEFF.

V usage is TRBV2 and J usage is TRBJ2-5; 14 bases are a match to TRBD2. Trimming at V came to 4 bases and at J to 6 bases, leaving 7 bases not matched to a gene. The CDR3 covers 16 residues. In germline, CDR1 is SNHLY, CDR2 FYNNEI. The CDR3 DNA reads as TGTGCCAGCAGTGGACGGACTAGCGGGAGGTTACAGACCCAGTACTTC. Amino acid sequence: CASSGRTSGRLQTQYF.